This T cell receptor beta chain stems from a study of human CD8 memory T cell subsets (dated by TCRdb to the early 2020s). Regarding the study in general: TCRbeta repertoires of stem-like (TSTEM), progenitor exhausted-like (TPEX) and effector memory CD8+ T cell subsets were compared to assess their clonal relationships. Six donors each provided TSTEM, TPEX and effector memory subsets, and TCRbeta repertoires were obtained from all six. What the study reported, not specific to this receptor: Based on Chao1 estimates, TSTEM subsets appeared to have greater repertoire diversity than TPEX subsets, which may reflect a broader range of specificities. Only TCRbeta chains were sequenced, and repertoire comparisons rested on over five donors tested with paired t-tests and Bonferroni correction. Both stem-like subsets shared clonotypes with effector memory cells, but TSTEM and TPEX repertoires overlapped minimally, suggesting distinct antigen spectra. Similarly high normalized Shannon-Wiener diversity was shown by TSTEM and TPEX subsets, whereas comparatively lower diversity was seen in effector memory subsets.

A Human TCR Profiling Kit was used to prepare UMI-labeled 5' RACE TCRbeta libraries. The same number of PCR cycles was used to prepare all TCRbeta libraries in parallel. In the authors' own workflow: The number of functional CDR3beta clonotypes in each TCRbeta library ranged from about 2,800 to 18,000. MIGEC 1.2.9 was used for UMI extraction and consensus assembly, with a minimum of three reads required per UMI. MiXCR 3.0.3 was used to extract in-frame CDR3beta repertoires. Each sample was downsampled to 42,000 randomly selected UMIs before diversity metrics were computed in VDJtools 1.2.1. For each sample pair, the repertoire overlap metrics D, R and F2 were calculated in VDJtools using the top 3,000 clones. TCRdb reanalyzed the reads, keeping one entry per CDR3 protein sequence and omitting DNA. The V and J calls follow TCRdb's processing rather than the paper's. The record for this sample contains about 17,000 distinct CDR3 sequences. The top ten hold about 5.4% of the sample.

Density gradient separation was used to isolate peripheral blood mononuclear cells from healthy donor buffy coats. In the study, negative magnetic separation with EasySep or MojoSort CD8+ T cell isolation kits was used to enrich total CD8+ T cells. For each subset, total RNA was extracted using an RNeasy Mini Kit from duplicate vials of about 160,000 sorted CD8+ T cells. The PBMCs were used fresh or after being cryopreserved in fetal bovine serum with about 9.1% DMSO. Fluorescence-activated cell sorting on a FACSAria III was used to sort the CD8+ T cell subsets to purity. For this clonotype: The antigen it binds to is not known.

This TCR derives from a human donor in good health. The sequenced sample consisted of CD8+ T cells from PBMCs.

The CDR3 region has the sequence CSVMNRDYPETQYF. The chain is assembled from TRBV20-1 and TRBJ2-5; TCRdb selects TRBD1, and the lack of DNA leaves this call unchecked. From a lookup of the germline V gene (reference sequence), CDR1 and CDR2 are DFQATT and SNEGSKA. The CDR3 has 14 amino acids, counting the end cysteine and phenylalanine. Only the protein is on record.